The 27 T cell receptor beta chains below all came from one sample that was sequenced in a study of CD8 T cells in Susac syndrome. Random hexamers were used to reverse transcribe the RNA input (roughly 0.5 to 1 ug). One entry per CDR3 protein, called by TCRdb with MiXCR from the immunoSEQ multiplex PCR reads. In the table there are tens of thousands of distinct CDR3 sequences, around 93% of which are singletons. The sample was CD4+ T cells from PBMCs. These receptor sequences come from a human donor with Susac syndrome.

The chain carries TRBV28 and TRBJ1-5; D is possibly TRBD1 (6 bases). Trimming left V 8 bases short and J 8 bases short, with 13 bases between. The CDR3 loop spans 12 amino acids. Per germline, CDR1 MDHEN and CDR2 SYDVKM. For the CDR3, the DNA is TGTGCCAGCTGCAGGGGCGGAGAGCCCCAGCATTTT. Its translation is CASCRGGEPQHF.

The chain uses TRBV2 and TRBJ2-1; TRBD2 agrees at 8 bases. Germline V lookup: CDR1 SNHLY, CDR2 FYNNEI. After removal of 3 bases from V and 5 bases from J, the junction contained 6 bases not matched to a gene. This CDR3 has 15 amino acids. The CDR3 protein is CASSEGTSGNNEQFF. In nucleotides, the CDR3 is TGTGCCAGCAGTGAGGGCACTAGCGGTAACAATGAGCAGTTCTTC.

The chain couples TRBV30 to TRBJ1-6, with a tentative D call TRBD1 (6 bases). Germline V gene data show CDR1 as GTSNPN and CDR2 as SVGIG (reference sequence). The V gene lost 3 bases and the J gene lost 12 bases, with 15 bases spanning the gap. CDR3 size: 13 residues. The CDR3 DNA sequence: TGTGCCTGGAGGCCGGACAGCCAGCGACCCCTCCACTTT. Translating gives CAWRPDSQRPLHF.

V gene TRBV29-1 combines with J gene TRBJ1-2; D might be TRBD1 (5 bases). Trimming removed 2 bases at V and 5 bases at J, with 12 bases between. The CDR3 totals 13 residues. Germline lookup yields CDR1 SQVTM and CDR2 ANQGSEA. The CDR3: CSVELGSGYGYTF. CDR3 DNA sequence: TGCAGCGTTGAATTGGGATCAGGGTATGGCTACACCTTC. Full variable domain (remainder filled in from reference TRBV29-1 and TRBJ1-2): SAVISQKPSRDICQRGTSLTIQCQVDSQVTMMFWYRQQPGQSLTLIATANQGSEATYESGFVIDKFPISRPNLTFSTLTVSNMSPEDSSIYLCSVELGSGYGYTFGSGTRLTVV.

V gene TRBV20-1 combines with J gene TRBJ2-2; the match to TRBD2 covers 7 bases. V shed 1 base, J shed 4 bases, and the junction held 9 bases outside the gene matches. The germline gives CDR1 DFQATT, CDR2 SNEGSKA (reference sequence). There are 16 residues in the CDR3. CDR3: CSARVRAGVRTGELFF. CDR3 nucleotides: TGCAGTGCTAGAGTTAGGGCGGGGGTGCGCACCGGGGAGCTGTTTTTT.

The chain links TRBV5-1 to TRBJ2-7, with D possibly being TRBD1 or TRBD2 (5 bases each). Per the germline V gene, CDR1 is SGHRS and CDR2 is YFSETQ. This CDR3 comprises 14 residues. The germline V and J ends were trimmed by 1 base and 2 bases, with 10 bases remaining between them. CDR3 protein: CASSLPGTTYEQYF. CDR3 nucleotide sequence: TGCGCCAGCAGCTTGCCCGGGACGACCTACGAGCAGTACTTC.

V and J are TRBV28 and TRBJ1-1; weak D call: TRBD1 (6 bases). V shed 4 bases and J shed 4 bases, with 7 bases lying between them. The germline gives CDR1 MDHEN, CDR2 SYDVKM. This CDR3 has 12 amino acids. The CDR3: CASSSGATEAFF. Written as DNA, the CDR3 is TGTGCCAGCAGTTCGGGGGCCACTGAAGCTTTCTTT.

V gene TRBV2 combines with J gene TRBJ2-7; D is perhaps TRBD2 (6 bases). Germline V gives CDR1 SNHLY, CDR2 FYNNEI. This CDR3 is 15 amino acids long. V gave up 4 bases and J gave up 0 bases, with 13 bases separating them. This CDR3 is CASSAAAGTSYEQYF. CDR3 nucleotide sequence: TGTGCCAGCAGTGCGGCGGCGGGGACCTCCTACGAGCAGTACTTC.

The chain employs TRBV11-1 and TRBJ2-6, with TRBD1 identical over 10 bases. This CDR3 is built from 16 residues. V dropped 4 bases and J dropped 0; count of bases not matched to a gene: 0. Germline V gene sequence: CDR1 SGHAT, CDR2 FQDESV (reference sequence). The CDR3 loop is CASSWTGGSGANVLTF. DNA for the CDR3: TGTGCCAGCAGCTGGACAGGGGGCTCTGGGGCCAACGTCCTGACTTTC.

The V and J genes are TRBV5-1 and TRBJ1-5, with TRBD1 matching over 10 bases. Trimming took 0 bases from V and 7 from J; bases not matched to a gene: 4. Germline CDR1 and CDR2: SGHRS and YFSETQ. The CDR3 is 15 amino acids. CDR3 coding DNA: TGCGCCAGCAGCTTGGATGGGACAGGGGAGCAGCCCCAGCATTTT. Amino acid sequence: CASSLDGTGEQPQHF.

The chain is built from TRBV7-2 and TRBJ2-3, with TRBD1 matching over 12 bases. The V gene end was trimmed by 4 bases and the J gene end by 4 bases; junction bases not matched to a gene: 15. CDR3 length equals 19 residues. CDR1 is SGHTA and CDR2 is FQGNSA in the germline V gene. For the CDR3, the DNA is TGTGCCAGCAGCTCTCCCCCGGGGACAGGGGGCGCAGGGTCAGATACGCAGTATTTT. Its protein product is CASSSPPGTGGAGSDTQYF.

This clonotype was picked up one time. The V call is TRBV6-2 or TRBV6-3, the J call TRBJ2-1; no reliable D call. The CDR3 spans 14 residues. Per the germline V gene, CDR1 is MNHEY and CDR2 is SVGEGT. V lost 0 bases and J lost 4, with 7 bases in between. The CDR3 nucleotides read TGTGCCAGCAGTTACTCGTTGGAGTACAATGAGCAGTTCTTC. Encoded protein: CASSYSLEYNEQFF.

The chain uses TRBV5-1 and TRBJ1-1, with TRBD1 identical over 7 bases. Trimming took 3 bases from V and 0 from J; bases not matched to a gene: 8. Germline V gene data show CDR1 as SGHRS and CDR2 as YFSETQ. The length of the CDR3 is 16 residues. As DNA, the CDR3 is TGCGCCAGCAGCTCACAACAGGGGTCAGTGAACACTGAAGCTTTCTTT. Translating it yields CASSSQQGSVNTEAFF.

This chain uses TRBV9 with TRBJ2-7, with D unclear. Germline V gene lookup returns CDR1 SGDLS and CDR2 YYNGEE. Trimming cost V 0 bases and J 0 bases, with 7 bases left between them. This CDR3 has 14 amino acids. The CDR3 spells CASSVASASYEQYF. The CDR3 DNA reads TGTGCCAGCAGCGTAGCGTCCGCCTCCTACGAGCAGTACTTC.

This chain links TRBV7-3 with TRBJ1-1; TRBD1 is a possible D gene (6 bases). V lost 4 bases and J 0 bases, leaving 12 bases between the germline ends. Germline loops: CDR1 SGHTA, CDR2 FQGTGA. CDR3 length: 15 residues. CDR3 sequence reads: CASSSRGGMNTEAFF. In DNA, the CDR3 is TGTGCCAGCAGCTCAAGAGGGGGTATGAACACTGAAGCTTTCTTT.

The gene calls are TRBV30 and TRBJ2-1, with D possibly being TRBD1 or TRBD2 (5 bases each). The CDR3 is made up of 15 amino acids. Germline-derived CDR1 and CDR2 are GTSNPN and SVGIG (reference sequence). V lost 0 bases, J lost 2 bases, and 11 bases lay in between. For the CDR3, the DNA is TGTGCCTGGAGTGTAGGGGACCCTACCTACAATGAGCAGTTCTTC. Amino acids: CAWSVGDPTYNEQFF.

V usage is TRBV7-9 and J usage is TRBJ1-2; D is perhaps TRBD1 (5 bases). There are 12 residues in the CDR3. V was shortened by 11 bases and J by 14 bases, with 24 bases between the two germline ends. The germline CDR1 and CDR2 sequences are SEHNR and FQNEAQ (reference sequence). This CDR3 reads CALVVEGPHITF. The CDR3 nucleotides are TGTGCCCTAGTGGTAGAGGGGCCACACATTACCTTC.

V gene TRBV28 combines with J gene TRBJ1-1; 8 bases align to TRBD1. Looked up from germline, CDR1 is MDHEN and CDR2 is SYDVKM. The junction had 16 bases not matched to a gene; V was cut back by 5 bases and J by 5 bases. The CDR3 is 17 amino acids. This CDR3 reads CASSSWTGRVWRTEAFF. In DNA, the CDR3 is TGTGCCAGCAGTAGTTGGACAGGGAGGGTGTGGCGTACTGAAGCTTTCTTT.

The chain is built from TRBV6-6 and TRBJ1-2, with TRBD1 matching 7 bases. In germline, CDR1 is MNHNY, CDR2 SVGAGI (reference sequence). Germline trimming cut 6 bases from V and 8 bases from J; bases unmatched to any gene: 9. This CDR3 has 13 amino acids. CDR3 residues: CASSWDRSGGYTF. The CDR3 DNA follows: TGTGCCAGCAGCTGGGACAGATCAGGGGGCTACACCTTC.

CDR3: CATSDSPYGANTGELFF. As DNA, the CDR3 is TGTGCCACCAGTGATTCCCCTTACGGAGCGAACACCGGGGAGCTGTTTTTT. The chain carries TRBV24-1 and TRBJ2-2; D unresolved. Germline CDR1 and CDR2: KGHDR and SFDVKD. The CDR3 is made up of 17 amino acids. The V and J ends lost 2 bases and 0 bases respectively, with 12 bases between them.

The chain is built from TRBV6-5 and TRBJ1-2; D possibly corresponds to TRBD1 (6 bases). The CDR3 is made up of 14 amino acids. Germline values: CDR1 MNHEY, CDR2 SVGAGI. Deletions cut 6 bases from V and 5 bases from J, with 16 bases between. The CDR3, as DNA: TGTGCCAGCAGGGGCTCCGGACAGAGTTATGGCTACACCTTC. This sequence encodes CASRGSGQSYGYTF.

V and J are TRBV6-5 and TRBJ2-6; no definite D call. Germline assignment: CDR1 MNHEY and CDR2 SVGAGI. CDR3 length equals 16 residues. Trimming stripped 4 bases from V and 1 base from J, with 11 bases between. The CDR3 DNA reads TGTGCCAGCAGTTTTCGACAAATGTCTGGGGCCAACGTCCTGACTTTC. This translates into CASSFRQMSGANVLTF.

As concerns this clonotype: One end of the junction is discordant with germline, which a read error may explain. This chain links TRBV3-1 with TRBJ2-1, with D uncertain. The CDR3 extends over 13 amino acids. Germline CDR1 and CDR2: LGHDT and YNNKEL (reference sequence). The CDR3 reads CASSQPYSSLLLF. DNA for the CDR3: TGTGCCAGCAGCCAACCCTACAGCTCACTCCTACTCTTC.

This rearrangement joins TRBV15 to TRBJ2-2; D is unclear. The germline V gene has CDR1 LNHNV and CDR2 YYDKDF (reference sequence). Trimming pared 5 bases from V and 7 bases from J, leaving 5 bases between. The CDR3 sequence is 11 residues long. CDR3 amino acids: CATSSYGELFF. CDR3 DNA sequence: TGTGCCACCAGCTCCTACGGGGAGCTGTTTTTT.

The rearrangement links TRBV18 to TRBJ2-2; D may be TRBD2 (5 bases). Germline-derived CDR1 and CDR2 are KGHSH and LQKENI. Trimming removed 5 bases from V and 2 bases from J, with 15 bases in between. The CDR3 loop spans 16 amino acids. The CDR3 nucleotides are TGTGCCAGCTCAGCTAGCATGGCCCAAAACACCGGGGAGCTGTTTTTT. Its protein product is CASSASMAQNTGELFF.

The chain recombines TRBV20-1 with TRBJ1-1; perhaps TRBD1 as D (5 bases). The length of the CDR3 is 14 residues. Trimming shortened V by 6 bases and J by 3 bases, and 17 bases separated the two germline ends. Germline assignment: CDR1 DFQATT and CDR2 SNEGSKA (reference sequence). The CDR3 spells CSAPYQGGHTEAFF. CDR3 coding DNA: TGCAGTGCCCCGTACCAGGGTGGTCACACTGAAGCTTTCTTT.

The chain employs TRBV4-1 and TRBJ1-6; 10 bases agree with TRBD1. Trimming took 3 bases from V and 5 from J; bases not matched to a gene: 4. Germline values: CDR1 MGHRA, CDR2 YSYEKL. The CDR3 contains 16 residues. In nucleotides, the CDR3 is TGCGCCAGCAGCCACCGACAGGGGGCCGATAATTCACCCCTCCACTTT. Translated, it gives CASSHRQGADNSPLHF.